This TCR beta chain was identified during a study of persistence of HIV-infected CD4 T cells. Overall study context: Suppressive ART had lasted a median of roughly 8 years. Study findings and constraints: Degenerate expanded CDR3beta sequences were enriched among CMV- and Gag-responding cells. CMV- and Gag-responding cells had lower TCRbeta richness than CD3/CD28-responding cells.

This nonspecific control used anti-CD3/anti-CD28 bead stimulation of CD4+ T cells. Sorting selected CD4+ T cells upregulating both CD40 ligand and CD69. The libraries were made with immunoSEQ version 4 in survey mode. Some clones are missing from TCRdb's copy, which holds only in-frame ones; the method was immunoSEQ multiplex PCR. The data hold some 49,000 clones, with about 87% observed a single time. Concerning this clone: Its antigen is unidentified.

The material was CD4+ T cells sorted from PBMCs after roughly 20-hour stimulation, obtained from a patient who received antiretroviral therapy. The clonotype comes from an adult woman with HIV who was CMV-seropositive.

The CDR3 loop reads CASSPLSGGGSTQYF. CDR3 nucleotide sequence: TGTGCCAGCTCACCACTCAGCGGGGGGGGCAGCACGCAGTATTTT. The V call is TRBV18, the J call TRBJ2-3; 10 nucleotides match TRBD2. Germline CDR1 and CDR2: KGHSH and LQKENI. The CDR3 runs to 15 residues. With 1 base clipped from V and 9 bases from J, the junction kept 7 bases outside the gene matches.